One sample yielded the 10 T cell receptor beta chains listed below, sequenced in a study of T cells in Graves' hyperthyroidism and ophthalmopathy. RNA transcripts served as the template for amplifying TCR beta CDR3 regions. A set of HTBI primers served as the primers for a first-round RT-PCR of the TCR CDR3. TCRdb re-analysed the multiplex PCR reads in MiXCR, keeping a single row per CDR3 protein. The sample has about 300,000 distinct CDR3 sequences; less than 20% are singletons. Sample: blood. These receptors were obtained from a man aged 50 to 60 with Graves' ophthalmopathy.

This clonotype has only a few counts. The genes are TRBV27 and TRBJ2-7, with D perhaps being TRBD1 or TRBD2 (7 bases each). V dropped 4 bases and J dropped 2 bases, with 15 bases sitting between them. The CDR3 has 15 residues. Germline-derived CDR1 and CDR2 are MNHEY and SMNVEV (reference sequence). The CDR3 DNA sequence: TGTGCCAGCAGTTATGTCCAGGGGGGGCCCTACGAGCAGTACTTC. This sequence encodes CASSYVQGGPYEQYF.

This chain connects TRBV13 to TRBJ2-7; possibly TRBD1 for D (5 bases). Trimming pared 5 bases from V and 7 bases from J, leaving 21 bases between. The CDR3 loop spans 15 amino acids. The germline V gene has CDR1 PRHDT and CDR2 FYEKMQ (reference sequence). The CDR3 DNA reads as TGTGCCAGCAGCGCACAGCGTATCCAGGGCGAAGAGCAGTACTTC. Translated: CASSAQRIQGEEQYF.

The table lists this clonotype with many counts. V is TRBV7-8 and J is TRBJ2-7, with D perhaps matching TRBD2 (5 bases). V gave up 5 bases and J gave up 5 bases, with 16 bases separating them. From germline, CDR1 is SGHVS and CDR2 FQNEAQ. The CDR3 is made up of 14 amino acids. CDR3 protein: CASSVRSPRDEQYF. The CDR3 DNA reads as TGTGCCAGCAGCGTACGGAGCCCGCGGGACGAGCAGTACTTC.

This chain uses TRBV10-3 with TRBJ1-4, with no clear D. The V end lost 4 bases, the J end lost 7 bases, and 13 bases lay between the germline ends. The CDR3 covers 14 residues. Looked up from germline, CDR1 is ENHRY and CDR2 is SYGVKD. The CDR3 DNA reads TGTGCCATCAGTGGAGGGCCCGGCAGTGAAAAACTGTTTTTT. It specifies CAISGGPGSEKLFF.

V is TRBV5-1 and J is TRBJ1-5; D call uncertain. Trimming left V 0 bases short and J 1 base short, with 11 bases between. Germline V gene data show CDR1 as SGHRS and CDR2 as YFSETQ. The CDR3 runs 16 residues. The CDR3: CASSLEGTASNQPQHF. The DNA of the CDR3 is TGCGCCAGCAGCTTGGAGGGAACAGCGAGCAATCAGCCCCAGCATTTT.

The chain links TRBV6-2 or TRBV6-3 to TRBJ2-3; D ambiguous. There are 13 residues in the CDR3. The germline gives CDR1 MNHEY, CDR2 SVGEGT. Trimming removed 4 bases from V and 2 bases from J, with 7 bases in between. The chain's CDR3 is CASSSLITDTQYF. The CDR3 bases are TGTGCCAGCAGTTCCCTCATCACAGATACGCAGTATTTT.

The V call is TRBV20-1, the J call TRBJ2-3; the match to TRBD2 covers 9 bases. There are 14 residues in the CDR3. Germline V gene data show CDR1 as DFQATT and CDR2 as SNEGSKA (reference sequence). Trimming took 5 bases from V and 5 from J; bases not matched to a gene: 8. This chain's CDR3 is CSAPRTSERDTQYF. In DNA, the CDR3 is TGCAGTGCTCCTCGGACTAGCGAAAGAGATACGCAGTATTTT.

This clonotype has more than one count but fewer than ten. The chain carries TRBV15 and TRBJ2-1; 7 bases line up with TRBD1. Germline assignment: CDR1 LNHNV and CDR2 YYDKDF (reference sequence). The CDR3 is made up of 14 amino acids. J gave up 6 bases and V 2 bases, and 4 bases lay outside the gene matches. Here the CDR3 DNA reads TGTGCCACCAGCAGACAGGGGGACGCCAATGAGCAGTTCTTC. It translates to CATSRQGDANEQFF.

This clonotype was picked up many times. V is TRBV11-1 and J is TRBJ2-1; D unresolved. This CDR3 contains 14 residues. CDR1 and CDR2 (germline): SGHAT, FQDESV (reference sequence). Trimming shortened V by 1 base and J by 2 bases, and 6 bases separated the two germline ends. The CDR3 reads CASSLGQAYNEQFF. The CDR3 DNA follows: TGTGCCAGCAGCTTAGGGCAGGCCTACAATGAGCAGTTCTTC.

This clonotype appeared many times. CDR3 bases: TGCAGTGCGCAGGGTATTGGCAATCAGCCCCAGCATTTT. This encodes CSAQGIGNQPQHF. V gene TRBV20-1 combines with J gene TRBJ1-5; D perhaps matches TRBD1 (5 bases). The CDR3 sequence is 13 residues long. The germline gives CDR1 DFQATT, CDR2 SNEGSKA (reference sequence). The ends were cut back, 6 bases at V and 2 bases at J, with 11 bases in the middle.